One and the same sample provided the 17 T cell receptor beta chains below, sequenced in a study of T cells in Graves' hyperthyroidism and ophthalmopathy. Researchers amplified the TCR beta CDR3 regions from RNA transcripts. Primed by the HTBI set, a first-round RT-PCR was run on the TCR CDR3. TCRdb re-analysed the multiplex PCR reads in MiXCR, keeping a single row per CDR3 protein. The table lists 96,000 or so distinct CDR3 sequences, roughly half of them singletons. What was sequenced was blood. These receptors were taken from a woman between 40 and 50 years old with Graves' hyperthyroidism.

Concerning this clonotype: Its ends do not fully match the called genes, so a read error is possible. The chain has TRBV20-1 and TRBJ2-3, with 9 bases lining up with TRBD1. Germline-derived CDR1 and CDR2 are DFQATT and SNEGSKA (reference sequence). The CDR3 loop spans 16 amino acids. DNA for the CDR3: TGCGGTGCTAGGATACAGGGGGCCGATAGCACAGATACGCAGTATTTT. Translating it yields CGARIQGADSTDTQYF.

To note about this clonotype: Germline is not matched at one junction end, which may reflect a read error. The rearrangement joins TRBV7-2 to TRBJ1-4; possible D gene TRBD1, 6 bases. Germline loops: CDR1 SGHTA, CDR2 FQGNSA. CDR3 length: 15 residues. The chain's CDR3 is CASSPYRTENEKLFF. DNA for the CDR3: TGCGCCAGCAGCCCCTACCGGACAGAGAATGAAAAACTGTTTTTT.

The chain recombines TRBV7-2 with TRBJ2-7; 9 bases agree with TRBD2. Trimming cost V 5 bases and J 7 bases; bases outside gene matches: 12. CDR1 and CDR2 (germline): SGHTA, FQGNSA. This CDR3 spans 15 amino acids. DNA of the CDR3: TGTGCCAGCAGCCGAGTGGCGGGAGGGCCGGGGGAGCAGTACTTC. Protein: CASSRVAGGPGEQYF.

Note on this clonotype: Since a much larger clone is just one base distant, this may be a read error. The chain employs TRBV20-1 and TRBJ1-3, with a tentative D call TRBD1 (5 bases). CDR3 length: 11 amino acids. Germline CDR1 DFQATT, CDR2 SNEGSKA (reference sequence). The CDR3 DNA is TGCAGTGCTCCCGGGGGAAACACCATGTATTTT. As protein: CSAPGGNTMYF.

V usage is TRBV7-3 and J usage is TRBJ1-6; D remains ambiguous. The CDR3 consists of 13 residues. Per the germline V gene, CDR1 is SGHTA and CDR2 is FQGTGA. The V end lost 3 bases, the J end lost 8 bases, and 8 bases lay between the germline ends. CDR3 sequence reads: CASSLRVDSPLHF. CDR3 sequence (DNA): TGTGCCAGCAGCTTGAGGGTCGATTCACCCCTCCACTTT.

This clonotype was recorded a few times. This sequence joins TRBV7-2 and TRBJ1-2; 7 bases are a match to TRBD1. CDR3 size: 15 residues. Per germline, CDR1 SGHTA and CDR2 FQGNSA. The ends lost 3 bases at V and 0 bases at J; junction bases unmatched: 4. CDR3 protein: CASSFIGTANYGYTF. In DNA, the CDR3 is TGTGCCAGCAGCTTCATCGGGACAGCTAACTATGGCTACACCTTC.

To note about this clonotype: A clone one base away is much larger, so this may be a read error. CDR3 DNA sequence: TGTGCCAGCTCCATCGGGACAGGGCCATCCTACGAGCAGCACTTC. This sequence encodes CASSIGTGPSYEQHF. The chain carries TRBV7-9 and TRBJ2-7; 9 bases are a match to TRBD1. CDR3 length: 15 amino acids. The germline V gene has CDR1 SEHNR and CDR2 FQNEAQ (reference sequence).

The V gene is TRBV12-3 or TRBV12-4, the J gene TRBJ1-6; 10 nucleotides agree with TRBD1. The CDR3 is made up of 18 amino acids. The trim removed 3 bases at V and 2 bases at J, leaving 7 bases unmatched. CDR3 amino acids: CASSLRTGGDAYNSPLHF. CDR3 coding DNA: TGTGCCAGCAGTTTGCGGACAGGGGGGGACGCCTATAATTCACCCCTCCACTTT.

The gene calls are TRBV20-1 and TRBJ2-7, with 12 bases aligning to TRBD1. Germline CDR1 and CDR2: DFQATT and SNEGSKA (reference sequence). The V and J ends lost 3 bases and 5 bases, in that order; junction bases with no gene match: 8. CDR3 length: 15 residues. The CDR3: CSASGIGTGGNEQYF. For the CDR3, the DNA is TGCAGTGCTAGTGGCATTGGGACAGGGGGCAACGAGCAGTACTTC.

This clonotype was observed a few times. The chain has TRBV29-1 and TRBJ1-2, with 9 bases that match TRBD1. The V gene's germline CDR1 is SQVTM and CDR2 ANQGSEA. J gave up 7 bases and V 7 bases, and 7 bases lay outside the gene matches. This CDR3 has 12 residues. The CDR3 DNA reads TGCAGCGGGGGACAGGGAGAAGGTGGCTACACCTTC. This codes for CSGGQGEGGYTF.

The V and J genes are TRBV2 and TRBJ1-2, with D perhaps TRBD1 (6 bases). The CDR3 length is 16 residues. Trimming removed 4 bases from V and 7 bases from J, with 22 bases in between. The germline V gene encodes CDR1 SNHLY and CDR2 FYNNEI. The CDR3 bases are TGTGCCAGCAGTGGGCAACTTGGGGCAGGGGTACCTGGCTACACCTTC. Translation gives CASSGQLGAGVPGYTF.

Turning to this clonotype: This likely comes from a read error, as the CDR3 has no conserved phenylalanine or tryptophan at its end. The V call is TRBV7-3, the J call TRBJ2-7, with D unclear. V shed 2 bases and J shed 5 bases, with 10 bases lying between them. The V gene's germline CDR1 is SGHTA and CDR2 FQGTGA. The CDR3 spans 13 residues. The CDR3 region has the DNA TGTGCCAGCAGCTTAGGGAATTTCGACGAGCAGTACCTC. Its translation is CASSLGNFDEQYL.

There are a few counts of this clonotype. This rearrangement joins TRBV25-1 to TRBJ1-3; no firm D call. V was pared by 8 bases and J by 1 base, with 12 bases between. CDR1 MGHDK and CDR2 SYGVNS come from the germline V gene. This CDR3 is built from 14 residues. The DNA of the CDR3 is TGTGCCAGCGTTAAAGAACCGTCTGGAAACACCATATATTTT. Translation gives CASVKEPSGNTIYF.

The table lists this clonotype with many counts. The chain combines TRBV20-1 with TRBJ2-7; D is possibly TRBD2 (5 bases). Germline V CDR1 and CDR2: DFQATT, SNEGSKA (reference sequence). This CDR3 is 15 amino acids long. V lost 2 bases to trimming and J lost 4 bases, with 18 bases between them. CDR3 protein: CSARIRTSRWYEQYF. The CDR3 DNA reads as TGCAGTGCTAGAATACGAACTAGTCGATGGTACGAGCAGTACTTC.

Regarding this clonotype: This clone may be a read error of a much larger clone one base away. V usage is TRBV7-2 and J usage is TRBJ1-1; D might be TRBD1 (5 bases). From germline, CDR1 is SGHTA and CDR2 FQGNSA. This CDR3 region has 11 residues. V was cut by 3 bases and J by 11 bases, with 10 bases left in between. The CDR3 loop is CASSLDTVAFF. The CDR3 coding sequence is TGTGCCAGCAGCTTGGACACGGTGGCTTTCTTT.

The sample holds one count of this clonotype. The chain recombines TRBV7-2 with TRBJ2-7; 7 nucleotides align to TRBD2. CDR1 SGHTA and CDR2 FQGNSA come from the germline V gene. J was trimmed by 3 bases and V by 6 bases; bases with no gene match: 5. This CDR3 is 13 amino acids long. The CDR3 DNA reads TGTGCCAGCAGTGGGGGGGACGGCTACGAGCAGTACTTC. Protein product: CASSGGDGYEQYF. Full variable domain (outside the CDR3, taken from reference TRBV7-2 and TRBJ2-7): GAGVSQSPSNKVTEKGKDVELRCDPISGHTALYWYRQSLGQGLEFLIYFQGNSAPDKSGLPSDRFSAERTGGSVSTLTIQRTQQEDSAVYLCASSGGDGYEQYFGPGTRLTVT.

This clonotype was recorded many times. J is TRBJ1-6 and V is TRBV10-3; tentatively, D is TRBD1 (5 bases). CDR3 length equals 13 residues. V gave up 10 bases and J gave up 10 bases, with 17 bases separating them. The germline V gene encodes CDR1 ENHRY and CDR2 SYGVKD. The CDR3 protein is CASRPGLYSPLHF. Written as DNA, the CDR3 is TGTGCCAGCAGGCCAGGGTTATACTCACCCCTCCACTTT.